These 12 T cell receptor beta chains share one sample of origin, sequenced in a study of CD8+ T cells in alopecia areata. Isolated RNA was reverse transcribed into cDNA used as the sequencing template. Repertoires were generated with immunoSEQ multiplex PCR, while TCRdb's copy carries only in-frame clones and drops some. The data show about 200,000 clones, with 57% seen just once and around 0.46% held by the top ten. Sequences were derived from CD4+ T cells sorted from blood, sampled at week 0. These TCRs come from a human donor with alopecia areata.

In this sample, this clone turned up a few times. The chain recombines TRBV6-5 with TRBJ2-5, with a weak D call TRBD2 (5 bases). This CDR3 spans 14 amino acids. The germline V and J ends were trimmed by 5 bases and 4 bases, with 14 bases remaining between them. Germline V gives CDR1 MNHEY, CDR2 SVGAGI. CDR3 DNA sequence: TGTGCCAGCAGTGAAGACCCTAGCAGAGAGACCCAGTACTTC. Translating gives CASSEDPSRETQYF.

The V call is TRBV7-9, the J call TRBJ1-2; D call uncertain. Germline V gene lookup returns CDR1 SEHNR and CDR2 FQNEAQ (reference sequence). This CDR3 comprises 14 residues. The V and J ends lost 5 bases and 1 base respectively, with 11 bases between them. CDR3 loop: CASSTRPDNYGYTF. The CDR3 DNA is TGTGCCAGCAGCACGAGGCCCGATAACTATGGCTACACCTTC.

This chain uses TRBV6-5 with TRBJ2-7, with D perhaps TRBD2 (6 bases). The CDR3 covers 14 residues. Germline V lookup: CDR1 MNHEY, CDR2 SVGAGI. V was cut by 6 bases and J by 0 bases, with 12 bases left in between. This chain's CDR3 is CASRGGEVSYEQYF. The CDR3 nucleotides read TGTGCCAGCAGGGGGGGAGAAGTCTCCTACGAGCAGTACTTC.

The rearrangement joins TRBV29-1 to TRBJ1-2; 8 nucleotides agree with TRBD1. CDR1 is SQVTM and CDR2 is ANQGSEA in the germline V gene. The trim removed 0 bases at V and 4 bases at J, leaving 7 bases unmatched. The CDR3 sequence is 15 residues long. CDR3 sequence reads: CSVEDLRTGPYGYTF. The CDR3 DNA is TGCAGCGTTGAAGATCTGAGGACAGGGCCCTATGGCTACACCTTC.

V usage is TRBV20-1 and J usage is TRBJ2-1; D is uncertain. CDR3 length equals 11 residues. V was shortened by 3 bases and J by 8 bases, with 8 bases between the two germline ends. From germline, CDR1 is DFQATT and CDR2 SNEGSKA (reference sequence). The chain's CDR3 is CSASGLYEQFF. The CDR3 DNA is TGCAGTGCTAGCGGGCTCTATGAGCAGTTCTTC.

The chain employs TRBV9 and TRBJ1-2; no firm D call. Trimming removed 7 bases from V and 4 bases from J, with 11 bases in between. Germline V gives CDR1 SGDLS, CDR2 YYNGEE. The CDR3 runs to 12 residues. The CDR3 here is CASAGLSYGYTF. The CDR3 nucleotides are TGTGCCAGCGCCGGGCTCAGCTATGGCTACACCTTC.

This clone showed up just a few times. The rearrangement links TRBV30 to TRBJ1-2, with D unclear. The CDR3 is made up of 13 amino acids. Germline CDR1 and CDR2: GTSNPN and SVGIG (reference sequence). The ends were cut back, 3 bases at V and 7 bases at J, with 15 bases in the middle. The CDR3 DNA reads TGTGCCTGGAGGGCGCGAGGTGGGGTTGGCTACACCTTC. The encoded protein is CAWRARGGVGYTF.

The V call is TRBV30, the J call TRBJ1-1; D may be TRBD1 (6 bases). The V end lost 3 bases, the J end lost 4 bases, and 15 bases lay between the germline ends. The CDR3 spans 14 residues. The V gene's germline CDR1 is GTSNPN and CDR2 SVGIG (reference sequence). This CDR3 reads CAWRGGERGTEAFF. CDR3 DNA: TGTGCCTGGAGGGGGGGCGAGAGGGGCACTGAAGCTTTCTTT.

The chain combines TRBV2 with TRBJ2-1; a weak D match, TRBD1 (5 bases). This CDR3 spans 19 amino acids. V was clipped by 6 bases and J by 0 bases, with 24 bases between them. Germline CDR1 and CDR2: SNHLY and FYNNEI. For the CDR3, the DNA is TGTGCCAGCAGCCCGGACCCAGGGCCAGAACGAGCCTCCTACAATGAGCAGTTCTTC. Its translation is CASSPDPGPERASYNEQFF.

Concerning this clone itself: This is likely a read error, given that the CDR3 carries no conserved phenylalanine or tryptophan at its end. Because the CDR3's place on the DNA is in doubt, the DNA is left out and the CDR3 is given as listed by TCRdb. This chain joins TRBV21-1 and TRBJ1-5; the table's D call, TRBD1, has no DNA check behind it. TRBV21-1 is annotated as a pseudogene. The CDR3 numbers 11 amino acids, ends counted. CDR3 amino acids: CASEGGGSPCM.

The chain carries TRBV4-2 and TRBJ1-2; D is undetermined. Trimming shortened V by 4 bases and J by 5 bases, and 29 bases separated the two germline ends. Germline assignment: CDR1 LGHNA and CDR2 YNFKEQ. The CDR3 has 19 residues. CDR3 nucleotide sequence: TGTGCCAGCAGCCTCCATCCCTCCCCGCCTCTAGACAAGGCGTATGGCTACACCTTC. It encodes CASSLHPSPPLDKAYGYTF.

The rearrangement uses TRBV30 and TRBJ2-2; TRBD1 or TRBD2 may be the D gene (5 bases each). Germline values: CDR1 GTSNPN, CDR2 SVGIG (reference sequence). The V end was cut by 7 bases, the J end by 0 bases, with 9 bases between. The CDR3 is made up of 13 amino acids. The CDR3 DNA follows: TGTGCCTTCGGGACGGCGAACACCGGGGAGCTGTTTTTT. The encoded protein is CAFGTANTGELFF.